The 19 T cell receptor beta chains presented below share a single source sample, sequenced in a study of T cell changes during pregnancy in multiple sclerosis. The repertoire was sequenced with immunoSEQ multiplex PCR; TCRdb's copy has only in-frame clones and lacks some. Here the sample spans 55,000 to 95,000 clones, more than 90% being singletons. The sequences come from peripheral blood, collected in the second trimester of pregnancy. The receptors were sampled from a female donor in good health, enrolled as a control in a pregnancy study.

CDR3 DNA sequence: TGTGCCAGCAGTATTTTTACAGGGAACAATGAGCAGTTCTTC. Translating it yields CASSIFTGNNEQFF. The V and J genes are TRBV28 and TRBJ2-1; D may be TRBD1 (6 bases). V was cut by 5 bases and J by 5 bases, with 13 bases left in between. The CDR3 extends over 14 amino acids. CDR1 MDHEN and CDR2 SYDVKM come from the germline V gene.

The rearrangement uses TRBV4-2 and TRBJ1-6; TRBD1 matches at 8 bases. V was clipped by 5 bases and J by 7 bases; unmatched bases: 7. CDR3 length: 15 residues. Germline-derived CDR1 and CDR2 are LGHNA and YNFKEQ. The CDR3 here is CASSTPGTGNSPLHF. CDR3 coding DNA: TGTGCCAGCAGCACCCCCGGGACAGGAAATTCACCCCTCCACTTT.

The gene calls are TRBV6-6 and TRBJ1-1, with D perhaps matching TRBD1 (5 bases). Looked up from germline, CDR1 is MNHNY and CDR2 is SVGAGI (reference sequence). Trimming pared 8 bases from V and 11 bases from J, leaving 18 bases between. This CDR3 spans 12 amino acids. The CDR3: CASGQSNPVAFF. The CDR3 DNA reads as TGTGCCAGCGGACAATCGAACCCGGTTGCTTTCTTT.

V usage is TRBV4-3 and J usage is TRBJ2-2; D remains ambiguous. This CDR3 contains 14 residues. Per germline, CDR1 LGHNA and CDR2 YSLEER. V lost 0 bases, J lost 3 bases, and 5 bases lay in between. CDR3 coding DNA: TGCGCCAGCAGCCAAGATCAGGACACCGGGGAGCTGTTTTTT. Its translation is CASSQDQDTGELFF.

V usage is TRBV4-3 and J usage is TRBJ2-1; weak D call: TRBD2 (5 bases). CDR1 is LGHNA and CDR2 is YSLEER in the germline V gene. This CDR3 spans 15 amino acids. V shed 1 base and J shed 5 bases, with 12 bases lying between them. The CDR3 loop is CASSQVGGSNNEQFF. The CDR3 coding sequence is TGCGCCAGCAGCCAAGTCGGAGGCAGCAACAATGAGCAGTTCTTC.

This chain connects TRBV6-5 to TRBJ1-2; perhaps TRBD1 as D (6 bases). The germline V gene encodes CDR1 MNHEY and CDR2 SVGAGI. The V and J ends lost 4 bases and 7 bases respectively, with 10 bases between them. This CDR3 region has 12 residues. CDR3 DNA: TGTGCCAGCAGTTCCGCACAGGGTGGCTACACCTTC. Residues: CASSSAQGGYTF.

The V and J genes are TRBV5-1 and TRBJ2-6; D possibly corresponds to TRBD2 (6 bases). Germline CDR1 SGHRS, CDR2 YFSETQ. The CDR3 totals 17 residues. The V gene lost 0 bases and the J gene lost 0 bases, with 10 bases spanning the gap. The CDR3 DNA follows: TGCGCCAGCAGCTTGGGTACGGGAGTCTCTGGGGCCAACGTCCTGACTTTC. This sequence encodes CASSLGTGVSGANVLTF.

This chain connects TRBV7-9 to TRBJ2-7; no definite D call. Trimming removed 2 bases from V and 0 bases from J, with 20 bases in between. Per the germline V gene, CDR1 is SEHNR and CDR2 is FQNEAQ (reference sequence). This CDR3 is built from 18 residues. The CDR3, as DNA: TGTGCCAGCAGCTTACTATCTCCGAGTCCCCTGAGCTCCTACGAGCAGTACTTC. Protein sequence: CASSLLSPSPLSSYEQYF.

The chain combines TRBV5-1 with TRBJ2-5; 13 bases are a match to TRBD2. This CDR3 has 15 amino acids. The V segment lost 7 bases and the J segment 5 bases; nucleotides outside the gene matches: 8. Looked up from germline, CDR1 is SGHRS and CDR2 is YFSETQ. The CDR3 loop reads CASLRTSGGGETQYF. The CDR3 nucleotides are TGCGCCAGCCTTCGGACTAGCGGGGGAGGCGAGACCCAGTACTTC.

The chain links TRBV9 to TRBJ2-5; 7 bases line up with TRBD1. The J segment lost 5 bases and the V segment lost 0 bases, leaving 10 bases of the junction unmatched. Germline-derived CDR1 and CDR2 are SGDLS and YYNGEE. This CDR3 region has 16 residues. The CDR3 DNA reads TGTGCCAGCAGCGTAGGGAAGGGGGCCTCAGGGGAGACCCAGTACTTC. This codes for CASSVGKGASGETQYF.

The chain couples TRBV18 to TRBJ1-1; D possibly corresponds to TRBD1 (6 bases). The CDR3 spans 12 residues. Germline V lookup: CDR1 KGHSH, CDR2 LQKENI. V dropped 3 bases and J dropped 8 bases, with 10 bases sitting between them. DNA of the CDR3: TGTGCCAGCTCACCCCGGACAGCCGAAGCTTTCTTT. Its translation is CASSPRTAEAFF.

The chain joins TRBV5-6 to TRBJ2-2; a weak D match, TRBD1 (6 bases). Trimming cost V 2 bases and J 2 bases, with 10 bases left between them. Looked up from germline, CDR1 is SGHDT and CDR2 is YYEEEE. This CDR3 is 15 amino acids long. CDR3 in DNA: TGTGCCAGCAGCTTAATCAGGGGTAACACCGGGGAGCTGTTTTTT. This encodes CASSLIRGNTGELFF.

V usage is TRBV4-2 and J usage is TRBJ1-1; 7 bases agree with TRBD1. The CDR3 contains 15 residues. V was clipped by 3 bases and J by 3 bases; unmatched bases: 7. Germline loops: CDR1 LGHNA, CDR2 YNFKEQ. CDR3 nucleotide sequence: TGTGCCAGCAGCCAGCTAGACAGGGCTGACACTGAAGCTTTCTTT. Residues: CASSQLDRADTEAFF.

The chain recombines TRBV2 with TRBJ1-1, with TRBD1 as a possible D gene (6 bases). Germline V gene sequence: CDR1 SNHLY, CDR2 FYNNEI. The V end lost 5 bases, the J end lost 6 bases, and 10 bases lay between the germline ends. This CDR3 is built from 12 residues. CDR3 sequence reads: CASSKGGAEAFF. CDR3 nucleotides: TGTGCCAGCAGTAAAGGGGGAGCTGAAGCTTTCTTT. The full variable domain, its missing parts supplied by reference TRBV2 and TRBJ1-1, is EPEVTQTPSHQVTQMGQEVILRCVPISNHLYFYWYRQILGQKVEFLVSFYNNEISEKSEIFDDQFSVERPDGSNFTLKIRSTKLEDSAMYFCASSKGGAEAFFGQGTRLTVV.

The V and J genes are TRBV7-8 and TRBJ2-7; 8 nucleotides line up with TRBD1. Germline loops: CDR1 SGHVS, CDR2 FQNEAQ. CDR3 length: 15 residues. V was pared by 4 bases and J by 3 bases, with 8 bases of the junction left unmatched. CDR3 DNA: TGTGCCAGCAGCTCTGCGGGACAGGCGGTCTACGAGCAGTACTTC. Protein product: CASSSAGQAVYEQYF.

The V gene is TRBV7-6, the J gene TRBJ2-5, with a tentative D call TRBD1 (6 bases). The germline V gene encodes CDR1 SGHVS and CDR2 FNYEAQ. Trimming pared 2 bases from V and 5 bases from J, leaving 15 bases between. This CDR3 is built from 15 residues. CDR3 in amino acids: CASSLSRRGGETQYF. CDR3 nucleotides: TGTGCCAGCAGCTTAAGTCGCAGGGGCGGCGAGACCCAGTACTTC. The variable domain in full, with the rest retrieved from reference TRBV7-6 and TRBJ2-5, is GAGVSQSPRYKVTKRGQDVALRCDPISGHVSLYWYRQALGQGPEFLTYFNYEAQQDKSGLPNDRFSAERPEGSISTLTIQRTEQRDSAMYRCASSLSRRGGETQYFGPGTRLLVL.

The chain couples TRBV7-9 to TRBJ2-5; 8 positions agree with TRBD1. Germline trimming cut 3 bases from V and 4 bases from J; bases unmatched to any gene: 7. CDR1 SEHNR and CDR2 FQNEAQ come from the germline V gene (reference sequence). The CDR3 runs to 15 residues. The CDR3 sequence: CASSFDRGRGETQYF. In DNA form, the CDR3 reads TGTGCCAGCAGCTTCGACAGGGGAAGAGGAGAGACCCAGTACTTC. The full variable domain, in which reference TRBV7-9 and TRBJ2-5 provide the parts outside the CDR3, is DTGVSQNPRHKITKRGQNVTFRCDPISEHNRLYWYRQTLGQGPEFLTYFQNEAQLEKSRLLSDRFSAERPKGSFSTLEIQRTEQGDSAMYLCASSFDRGRGETQYFGPGTRLLVL.

In this sample, this clone turned up once. The chain couples TRBV21-1 to TRBJ1-1; TRBD1 is the table's D call, not checked against the DNA. TRBV21-1 is a recognized pseudogene. The CDR3 has 14 amino acids. DNA for the CDR3: TGTGCCAGCAACGACAATTCCGTGAACACTGAAGCTTTCTTT. It codes for CASNDNSVNTEAFF.

The rearrangement links TRBV7-8 to TRBJ2-7, with TRBD1 matching 7 bases. The CDR3 contains 14 residues. The germline V gene has CDR1 SGHVS and CDR2 FQNEAQ. Trimming took 5 bases from V and 4 from J; bases not matched to a gene: 8. DNA for the CDR3: TGTGCCAGCAGCGCGACAGGGTTCCCTTACGAGCAGTACTTC. Encoded protein: CASSATGFPYEQYF.